This T cell receptor beta chain derives from a study of Graves' ophthalmopathy and Graves' hyperthyroidism. RNA transcripts yielded amplified TCR beta CDR3 regions. First-round RT-PCR employed HTBI primers, with a second-round multiplex PCR after it. TCRdb reanalysed the multiplex PCR reads using MiXCR and keeps one entry per CDR3 protein. The sample lists over a million distinct CDR3 sequences, about 38% seen once, with approximately 12% in the top ten. Turning to this clonotype: Given the absence of the conserved phenylalanine or tryptophan at the CDR3 end, a read error is likely. The DNA is omitted, as the CDR3 cannot be located on it reliably, and the CDR3 follows TCRdb's listing.

CDR1 and CDR2 (germline): SQVTM, ANQGSEA. The CDR3 region is 15 residues in length, termini included. The rearrangement links TRBV29-1 to TRBJ1-2. Sequencing was done on a sample of peripheral blood or thyroid tissue (not recorded which). The receptor's source is an adult man with Graves' hyperthyroidism. The CDR3 reads CSVDSATAKDYGHTL.